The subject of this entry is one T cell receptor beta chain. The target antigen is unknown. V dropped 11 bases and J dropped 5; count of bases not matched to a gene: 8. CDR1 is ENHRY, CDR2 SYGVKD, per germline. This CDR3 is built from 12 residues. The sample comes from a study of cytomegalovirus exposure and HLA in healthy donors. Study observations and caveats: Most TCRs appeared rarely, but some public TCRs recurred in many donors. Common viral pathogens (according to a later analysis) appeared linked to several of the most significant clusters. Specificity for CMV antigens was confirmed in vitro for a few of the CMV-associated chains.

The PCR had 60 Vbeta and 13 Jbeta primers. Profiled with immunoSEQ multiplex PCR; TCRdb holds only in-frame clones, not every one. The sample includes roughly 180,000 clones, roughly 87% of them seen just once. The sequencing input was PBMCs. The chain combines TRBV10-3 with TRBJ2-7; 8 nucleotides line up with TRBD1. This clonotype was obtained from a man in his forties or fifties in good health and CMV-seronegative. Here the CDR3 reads CAYSAGGHEQYF. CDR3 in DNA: TGTGCCTACTCAGCAGGGGGCCACGAGCAGTACTTC.